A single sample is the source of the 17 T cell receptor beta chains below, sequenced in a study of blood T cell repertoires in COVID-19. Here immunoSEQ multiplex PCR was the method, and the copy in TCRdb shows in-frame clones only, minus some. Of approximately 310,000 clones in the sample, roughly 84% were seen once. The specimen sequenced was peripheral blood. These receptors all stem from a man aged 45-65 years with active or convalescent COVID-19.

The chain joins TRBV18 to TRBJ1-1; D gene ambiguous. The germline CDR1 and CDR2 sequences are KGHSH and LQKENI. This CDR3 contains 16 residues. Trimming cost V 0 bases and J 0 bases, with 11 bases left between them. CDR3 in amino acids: CASSPPRAGMNTEAFF. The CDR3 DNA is TGTGCCAGCTCACCACCGAGGGCGGGGATGAACACTGAAGCTTTCTTT.

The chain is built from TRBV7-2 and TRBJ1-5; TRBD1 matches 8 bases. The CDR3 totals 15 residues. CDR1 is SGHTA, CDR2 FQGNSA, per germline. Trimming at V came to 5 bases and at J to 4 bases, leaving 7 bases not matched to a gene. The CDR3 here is CASSVGTGPNQPQHF. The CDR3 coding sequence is TGTGCCAGCAGCGTTGGGACAGGACCGAATCAGCCCCAGCATTTT.

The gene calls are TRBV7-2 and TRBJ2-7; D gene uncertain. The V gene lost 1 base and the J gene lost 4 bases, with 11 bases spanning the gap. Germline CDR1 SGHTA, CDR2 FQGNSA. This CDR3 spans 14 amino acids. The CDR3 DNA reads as TGTGCCAGCAGCTTAGGACACGGCGTATACGAGCAGTACTTC. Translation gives CASSLGHGVYEQYF.

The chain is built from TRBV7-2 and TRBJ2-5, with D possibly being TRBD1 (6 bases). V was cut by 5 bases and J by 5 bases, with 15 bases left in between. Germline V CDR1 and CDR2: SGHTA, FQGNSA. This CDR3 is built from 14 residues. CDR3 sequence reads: CASSPGQLRETQYF. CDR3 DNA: TGTGCCAGCAGCCCTGGACAGCTCCGGGAGACCCAGTACTTC. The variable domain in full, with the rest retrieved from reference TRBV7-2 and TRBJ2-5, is GAGVSQSPSNKVTEKGKDVELRCDPISGHTALYWYRQSLGQGLEFLIYFQGNSAPDKSGLPSDRFSAERTGGSVSTLTIQRTQQEDSAVYLCASSPGQLRETQYFGPGTRLLVL.

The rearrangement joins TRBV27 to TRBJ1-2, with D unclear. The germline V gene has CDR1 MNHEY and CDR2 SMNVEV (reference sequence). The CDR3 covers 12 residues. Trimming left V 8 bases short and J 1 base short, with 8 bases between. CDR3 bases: TGTGCCAGCGGCAGAAATAACTATGGCTACACCTTC. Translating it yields CASGRNNYGYTF.

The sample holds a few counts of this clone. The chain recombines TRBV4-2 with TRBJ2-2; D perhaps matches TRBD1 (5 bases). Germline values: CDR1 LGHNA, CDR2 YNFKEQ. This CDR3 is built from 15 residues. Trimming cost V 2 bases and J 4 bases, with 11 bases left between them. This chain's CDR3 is CASSQNRQSTGELFF. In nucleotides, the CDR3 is TGTGCCAGCAGCCAAAACAGACAGTCCACCGGGGAGCTGTTTTTT.

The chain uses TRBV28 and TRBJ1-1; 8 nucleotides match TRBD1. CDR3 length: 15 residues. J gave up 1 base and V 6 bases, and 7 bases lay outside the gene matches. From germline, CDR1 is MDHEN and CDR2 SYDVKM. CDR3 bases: TGTGCCAGCAGCGGACCCGACAGGGGGAACACTGAAGCTTTCTTT. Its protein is CASSGPDRGNTEAFF.

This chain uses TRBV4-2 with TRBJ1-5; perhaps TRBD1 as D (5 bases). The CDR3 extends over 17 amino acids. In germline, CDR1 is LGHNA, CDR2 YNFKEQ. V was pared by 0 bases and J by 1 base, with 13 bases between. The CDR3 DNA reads TGTGCCAGCAGCCAAGAAGCCGACAGTAGAAGCAATCAGCCCCAGCATTTT. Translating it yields CASSQEADSRSNQPQHF.

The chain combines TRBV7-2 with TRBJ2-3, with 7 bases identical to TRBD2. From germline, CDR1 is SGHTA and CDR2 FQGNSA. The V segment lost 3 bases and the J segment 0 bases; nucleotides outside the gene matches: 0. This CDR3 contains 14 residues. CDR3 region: CASSFSGSTDTQYF. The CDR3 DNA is TGTGCCAGCAGCTTTAGCGGGAGCACAGATACGCAGTATTTT.

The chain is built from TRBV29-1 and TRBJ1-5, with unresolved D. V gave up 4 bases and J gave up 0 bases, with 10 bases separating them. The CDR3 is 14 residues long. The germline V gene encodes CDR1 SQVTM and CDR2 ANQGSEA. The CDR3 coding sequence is TGCAGCGTTGGAAGCGGCAATAGCAATCAGCCCCAGCATTTT. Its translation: CSVGSGNSNQPQHF.

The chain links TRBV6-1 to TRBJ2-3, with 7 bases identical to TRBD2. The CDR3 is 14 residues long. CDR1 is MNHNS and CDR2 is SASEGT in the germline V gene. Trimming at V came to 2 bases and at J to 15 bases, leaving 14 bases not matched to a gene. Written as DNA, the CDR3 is TGTGCCAGCAGTGAAACGGTGGCGGCTAGCGGAGCCTATTTT. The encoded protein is CASSETVAASGAYF.

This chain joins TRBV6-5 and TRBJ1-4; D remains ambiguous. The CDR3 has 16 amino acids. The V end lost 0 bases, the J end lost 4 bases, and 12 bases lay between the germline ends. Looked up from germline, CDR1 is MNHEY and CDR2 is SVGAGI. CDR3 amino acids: CASSYSPSQFNEKLFF. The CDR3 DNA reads TGTGCCAGCAGTTACTCCCCTTCGCAGTTTAATGAAAAACTGTTTTTT.

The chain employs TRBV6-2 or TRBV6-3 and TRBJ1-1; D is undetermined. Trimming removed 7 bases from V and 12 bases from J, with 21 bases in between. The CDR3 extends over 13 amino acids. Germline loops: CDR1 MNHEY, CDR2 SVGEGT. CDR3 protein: CASTPSPGVLTFF. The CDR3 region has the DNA TGTGCCAGCACCCCTTCCCCTGGAGTCCTAACTTTCTTT.

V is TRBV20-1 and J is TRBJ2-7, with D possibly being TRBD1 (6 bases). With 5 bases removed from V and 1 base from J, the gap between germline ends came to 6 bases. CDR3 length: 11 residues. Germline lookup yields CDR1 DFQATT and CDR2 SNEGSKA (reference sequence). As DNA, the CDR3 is TGCAGTGCTGGGACATCCTACGAGCAGTACTTC. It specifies CSAGTSYEQYF.

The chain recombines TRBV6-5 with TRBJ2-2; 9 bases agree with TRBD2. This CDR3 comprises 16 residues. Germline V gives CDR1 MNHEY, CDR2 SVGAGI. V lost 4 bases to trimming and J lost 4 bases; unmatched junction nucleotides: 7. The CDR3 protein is CASSSEAGGITGELFF. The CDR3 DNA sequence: TGTGCCAGCAGTTCAGAGGCGGGAGGGATCACCGGGGAGCTGTTTTTT.

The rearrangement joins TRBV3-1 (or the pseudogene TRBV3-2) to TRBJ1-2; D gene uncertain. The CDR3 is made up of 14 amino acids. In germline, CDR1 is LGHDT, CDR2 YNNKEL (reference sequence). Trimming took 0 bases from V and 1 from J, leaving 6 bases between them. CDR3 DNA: TGTGCCAGCAGCCAAGATGGCGGTAACTATGGCTACACCTTC. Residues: CASSQDGGNYGYTF.

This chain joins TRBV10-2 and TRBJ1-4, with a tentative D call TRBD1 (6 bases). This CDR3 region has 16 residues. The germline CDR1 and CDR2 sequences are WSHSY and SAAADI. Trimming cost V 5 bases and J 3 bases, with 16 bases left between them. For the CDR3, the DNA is TGCGCCAGCAGTATACAGGGAGGGCTTCCTAATGAAAAACTGTTTTTT. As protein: CASSIQGGLPNEKLFF.